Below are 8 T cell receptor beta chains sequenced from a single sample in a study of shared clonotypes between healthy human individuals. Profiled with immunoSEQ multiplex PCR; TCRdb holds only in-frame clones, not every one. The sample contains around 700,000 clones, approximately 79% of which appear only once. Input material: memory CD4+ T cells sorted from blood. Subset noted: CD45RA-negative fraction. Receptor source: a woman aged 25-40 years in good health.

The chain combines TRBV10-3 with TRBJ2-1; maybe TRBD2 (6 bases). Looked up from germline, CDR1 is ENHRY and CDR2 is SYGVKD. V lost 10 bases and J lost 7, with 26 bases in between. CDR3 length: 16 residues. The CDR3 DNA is TGTGCCACCCAAGAGAGTTGGACTACCGTTGGAAATGAGCAGTTCTTC. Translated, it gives CATQESWTTVGNEQFF.

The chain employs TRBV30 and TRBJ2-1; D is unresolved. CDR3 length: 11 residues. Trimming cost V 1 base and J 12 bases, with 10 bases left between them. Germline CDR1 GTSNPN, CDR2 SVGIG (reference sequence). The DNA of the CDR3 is TGTGCCTGGAGTGCTGGCGGTGGGCAGTTCTTC. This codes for CAWSAGGGQFF.

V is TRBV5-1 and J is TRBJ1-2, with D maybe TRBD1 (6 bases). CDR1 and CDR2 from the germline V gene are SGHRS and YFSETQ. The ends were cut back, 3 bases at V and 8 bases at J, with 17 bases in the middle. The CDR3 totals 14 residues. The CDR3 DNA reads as TGCGCCAGCAGCTCACTGGCGGACAGTAGCGGCTACACCTTC. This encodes CASSSLADSSGYTF.

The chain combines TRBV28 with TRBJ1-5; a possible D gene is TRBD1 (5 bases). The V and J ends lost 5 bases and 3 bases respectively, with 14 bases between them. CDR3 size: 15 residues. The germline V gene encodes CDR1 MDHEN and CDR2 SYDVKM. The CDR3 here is CASSPRGGLNQPQHF. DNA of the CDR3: TGTGCCAGCAGTCCTCGGGGCGGCCTCAATCAGCCCCAGCATTTT.

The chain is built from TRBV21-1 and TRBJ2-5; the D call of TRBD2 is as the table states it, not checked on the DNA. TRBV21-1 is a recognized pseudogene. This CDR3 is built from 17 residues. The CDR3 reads CASSNSLPAGFQETQYF. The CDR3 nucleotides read TGTGCCAGCAGCAATAGCCTACCTGCGGGGTTCCAAGAGACCCAGTACTTC.

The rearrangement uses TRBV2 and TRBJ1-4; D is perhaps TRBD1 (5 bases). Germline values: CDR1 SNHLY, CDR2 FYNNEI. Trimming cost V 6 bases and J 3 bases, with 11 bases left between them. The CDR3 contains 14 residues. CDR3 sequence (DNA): TGTGCCAGCAGACCCGGGACCGCTAATGAAAAACTGTTTTTT. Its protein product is CASRPGTANEKLFF.

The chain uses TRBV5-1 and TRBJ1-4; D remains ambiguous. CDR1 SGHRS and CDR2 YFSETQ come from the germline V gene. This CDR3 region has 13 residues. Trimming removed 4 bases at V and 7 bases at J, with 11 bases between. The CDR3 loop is CASSRFFREKLFF. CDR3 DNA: TGCGCCAGCAGCCGCTTCTTCCGTGAAAAACTGTTTTTT. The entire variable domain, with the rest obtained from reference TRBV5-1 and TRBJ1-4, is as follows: KAGVTQTPRYLIKTRGQQVTLSCSPISGHRSVSWYQQTPGQGLQFLFEYFSETQRNKGNFPGRFSGRQFSNSRSEMNVSTLELGDSALYLCASSRFFREKLFFGSGTQLSVL.

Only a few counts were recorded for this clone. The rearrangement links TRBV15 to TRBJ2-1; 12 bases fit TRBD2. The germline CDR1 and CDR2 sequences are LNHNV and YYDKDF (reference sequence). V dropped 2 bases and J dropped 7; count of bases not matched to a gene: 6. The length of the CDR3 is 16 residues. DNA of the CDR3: TGTGCCACCAGCAGACCCGGACTAGCGGGACGGAATGAGCAGTTCTTC. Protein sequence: CATSRPGLAGRNEQFF.